Listed below are T cell receptor beta chains from one sample, sequenced in a study of T cells in localized non-small cell lung cancer. Libraries were prepared by immunoSEQ multiplex PCR; TCRdb keeps only in-frame clonotypes and omits some of them. The sample consists of roughly 10,000 clones, under 95% of them appearing once. Sequencing used peripheral blood, obtained before any cancer treatment. These receptors all stem from a woman aged 40 to 75 with stage I squamous cell lung carcinoma. CDR3s leave out the opening cysteine and the closing phenylalanine or tryptophan. Fields, in order: V gene, J gene, CDR3 protein.

V: TRBV7-8
J: TRBJ2-7
CDR3: ASSPPGPFQTYEQY

V: TRBV11-2
J: TRBJ2-5
CDR3: ASSLGGPETQY

V: TRBV5-1
J: TRBJ2-3
CDR3: ASYLTSGDTDTQY

V: TRBV7-2
J: TRBJ2-3
CDR3: ASSFPSGGYTDTQY

V: TRBV4-1
J: TRBJ2-7
CDR3: ASSQSGTQY

V: TRBV5-1
J: TRBJ2-7
CDR3: ASSISGAGLYEQY

V: TRBV9
J: TRBJ1-2
CDR3: ASSVALGGYT

V: TRBV11-3
J: TRBJ2-7
CDR3: ASSLDPVNEQY

V: TRBV30
J: TRBJ1-1
CDR3: AWKIHPNTEAF

V: TRBV6-5
J: TRBJ1-2
CDR3: ASSVTGVGYT

V: TRBV18
J: TRBJ2-3
CDR3: ASSLGGSDTQY

V: TRBV6-1
J: TRBJ2-5
CDR3: ASSELGQGQETQY

V: TRBV30
J: TRBJ2-1
CDR3: AWSRDFNEQF

V: TRBV2
J: TRBJ1-1
CDR3: ASSSGYPEAF

V: TRBV6-1
J: TRBJ1-5
CDR3: ASSEAGSWSNQPQH

V: TRBV7-2
J: TRBJ1-1
CDR3: ASSPLPLNTEAF

V: TRBV30
J: TRBJ1-3
CDR3: AWRFSSNTIY

V: TRBV7-8
J: TRBJ2-7
CDR3: ASSVGQAYEQY

V: TRBV5-4
J: TRBJ2-1
CDR3: ASRPTSGGADEQF

V: TRBV5-8
J: TRBJ1-5
CDR3: ASSFRGQGAGQPQH

V: TRBV9
J: TRBJ1-3
CDR3: ASSSSGGAGNTIY

V: TRBV5-8
J: TRBJ2-3
CDR3: ASSPTGGDTQY

V: TRBV7-2
J: TRBJ1-2
CDR3: ASSLRGWGGYT

V: TRBV13
J: TRBJ2-1
CDR3: ASSFASTESSYNEQF

V: TRBV29-1
J: TRBJ2-5
CDR3: SAAPQANQETQY

V: TRBV5-1
J: TRBJ2-3
CDR3: ASSLGVTTRDTQY

V: TRBV7-9
J: TRBJ2-2
CDR3: ASSWGAWELF

V: TRBV7-9
J: TRBJ2-3
CDR3: ASSVDRGLTQY

V: TRBV6-1
J: TRBJ1-1
CDR3: ASSRQNTEAF

V: TRBV2
J: TRBJ1-1
CDR3: ASSGGGTNTEAF

V: TRBV6-4
J: TRBJ2-1
CDR3: ASSPTMRGNEQF

V: TRBV5-4
J: TRBJ1-2
CDR3: ASSSGTQSHGYT

V: TRBV19
J: TRBJ1-6
CDR3: ASSVQGKHNSPLH

V: TRBV7-2
J: TRBJ1-1
CDR3: ASSPGHSTTEAF

V: TRBV14
J: TRBJ2-7
CDR3: ASSQDGGGYEQY

V: TRBV6-1
J: TRBJ2-7
CDR3: ASSEVGASYEQY

V: TRBV11-2
J: TRBJ1-2
CDR3: ASSLVQGFGYT

V: TRBV2
J: TRBJ2-1
CDR3: ASSDGLAGVNEQF

V: TRBV6-6
J: TRBJ2-1
CDR3: ASCPGLAGVEQF

V: TRBV7-9
J: TRBJ1-6
CDR3: ASSLDGNSPLH

V: TRBV30
J: TRBJ1-6
CDR3: AWGTTASPLH

V: TRBV19
J: TRBJ1-1
CDR3: ASQSQQGGGTEAF

V: TRBV19
J: TRBJ2-7
CDR3: GSTPGACEQY

V: TRBV2
J: TRBJ1-1
CDR3: ASSENTLNTEAF

V: TRBV11-3
J: TRBJ1-2
CDR3: ASSPYRDSQNGYT

V: TRBV30
J: TRBJ1-1
CDR3: AWRHPGVNTEAF

V: TRBV4-1
J: TRBJ1-4
CDR3: ASSQELTEKLF

V: TRBV7-6
J: TRBJ1-4
CDR3: ASSFDAEDEKLF

V: TRBV7-8
J: TRBJ2-5
CDR3: ASSFGQTQETQY

V: TRBV6-1
J: TRBJ1-2
CDR3: ASIEGLDYGYT

V: TRBV7-2
J: TRBJ2-3
CDR3: ASSLANTDTQY

V: TRBV5-4
J: TRBJ2-7
CDR3: ASTSAGGYEQY

V: TRBV6-1
J: TRBJ1-6
CDR3: ASSEPTGVSSPLH

V: TRBV2
J: TRBJ2-7
CDR3: ASNPTGASYEQY

V: TRBV4-3
J: TRBJ1-1
CDR3: ASSHLQGSTEAF

V: TRBV11-2
J: TRBJ2-3
CDR3: ASSFSGGVADTQY

V: TRBV15
J: TRBJ1-1
CDR3: ATSRERTGQGTEAF

V: TRBV7-8
J: TRBJ1-5
CDR3: ASSRLPGQSQPQH

V: TRBV2
J: TRBJ1-2
CDR3: ASAVGDGYGYT

V: TRBV19
J: TRBJ1-4
CDR3: ASSIDRTGANEKLF